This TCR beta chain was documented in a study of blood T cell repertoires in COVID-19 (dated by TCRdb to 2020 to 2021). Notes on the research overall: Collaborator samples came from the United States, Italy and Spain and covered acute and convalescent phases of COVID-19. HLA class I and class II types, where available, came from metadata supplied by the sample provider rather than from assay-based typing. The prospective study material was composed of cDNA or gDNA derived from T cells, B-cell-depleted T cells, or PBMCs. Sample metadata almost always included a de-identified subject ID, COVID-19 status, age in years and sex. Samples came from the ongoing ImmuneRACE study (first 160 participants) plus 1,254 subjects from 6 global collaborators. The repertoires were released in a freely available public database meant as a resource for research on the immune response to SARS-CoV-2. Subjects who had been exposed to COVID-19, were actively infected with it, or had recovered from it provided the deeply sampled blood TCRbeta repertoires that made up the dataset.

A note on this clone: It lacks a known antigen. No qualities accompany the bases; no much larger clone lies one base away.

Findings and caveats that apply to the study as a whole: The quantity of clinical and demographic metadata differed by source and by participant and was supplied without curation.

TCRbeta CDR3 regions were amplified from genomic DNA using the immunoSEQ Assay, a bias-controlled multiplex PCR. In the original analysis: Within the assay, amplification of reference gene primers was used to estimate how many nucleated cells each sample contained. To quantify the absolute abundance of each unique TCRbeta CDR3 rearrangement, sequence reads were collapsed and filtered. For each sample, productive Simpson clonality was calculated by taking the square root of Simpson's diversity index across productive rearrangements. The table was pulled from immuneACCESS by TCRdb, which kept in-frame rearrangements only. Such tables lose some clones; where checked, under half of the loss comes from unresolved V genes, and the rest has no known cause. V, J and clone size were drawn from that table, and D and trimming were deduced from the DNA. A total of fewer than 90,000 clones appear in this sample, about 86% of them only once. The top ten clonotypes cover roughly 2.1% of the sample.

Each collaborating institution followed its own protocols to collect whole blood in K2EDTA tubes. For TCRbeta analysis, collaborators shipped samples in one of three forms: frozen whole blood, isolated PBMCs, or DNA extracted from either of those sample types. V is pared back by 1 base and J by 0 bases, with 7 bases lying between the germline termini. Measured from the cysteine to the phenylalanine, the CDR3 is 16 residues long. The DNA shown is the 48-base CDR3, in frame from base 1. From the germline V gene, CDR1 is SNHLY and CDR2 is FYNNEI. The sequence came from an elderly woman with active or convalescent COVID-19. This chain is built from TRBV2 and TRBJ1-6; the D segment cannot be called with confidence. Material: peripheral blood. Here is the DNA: TGTGCCAGCAGTGAAGGACGGAGCTCCTATAATTCACCCCTCCACTTT. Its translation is CASSEGRSSYNSPLHF.